This T cell receptor (beta chain) was profiled in a study of Ad26.COV2.S vaccination and SARS-CoV-2 variants. Study summary: In the study, Ad26.COV2.S was injected intramuscularly once, or twice 56 days apart.

Specified treatment: roughly 20 received Ad26.COV2.S at low or high dose, single or two shots; roughly 5 received placebo; per-sample allocation not given. At day 63 after the first vaccine or placebo injection, samples were drawn. CDR3 size: 11 residues. Per germline, CDR1 SGHAT and CDR2 FQDESV (reference sequence). V gave up 5 bases and J gave up 7 bases, with 8 bases separating them. The repertoire was sequenced with immunoSEQ multiplex PCR; TCRdb's copy has only in-frame clones and lacks some. This sample has about 440,000 clones, with approximately 88% found just once. The sequencing used peripheral blood, collected in a trial of Ad26.COV2.S vaccine versus placebo. This TCR was sampled from a person aged 18-60 years who received the Ad26.COV2.S COVID-19 vaccine or a placebo. V and J are TRBV11-1 and TRBJ1-1; D is uncertain. DNA of the CDR3: TGTGCCAGCAGCCCGGGGATTGAAGCTTTCTTT. It codes for CASSPGIEAFF. Filled out from reference TRBV11-1 and TRBJ1-1, the complete variable domain reads EAEVAQSPRYKITEKSQAVAFWCDPISGHATLYWYRQILGQGPELLVQFQDESVVDDSQLPKDRFSAERLKGVDSTLKIQPAELGDSAMYLCASSPGIEAFFGQGTRLTVV.